One and the same sample provided the 4 T cell receptor beta chains below, sequenced in a study of control samples from healthy donors and cancer patients. Sequencing used immunoSEQ multiplex PCR; TCRdb keeps in-frame clones, though not all of them. The repertoire holds about 150,000 clones, with 85% to 95% as singletons. The source material was blood. The receptors originated from a man aged 40-49 years in good health.

The chain links TRBV5-4 to TRBJ2-7, with TRBD1 matching 7 bases. This CDR3 region has 17 residues. The V and J ends lost 0 bases and 6 bases, in that order; junction bases with no gene match: 15. Germline V CDR1 and CDR2: SGHNT, YYREEE (reference sequence). CDR3 DNA sequence: TGTGCCAGCAGCTTGGCCCCGACAGGGTTGGGGCCCCCCGAGCAGTACTTC. Its protein is CASSLAPTGLGPPEQYF.

The CDR3 reads CASSRAGRNSYNSPLHF. In DNA, the CDR3 is TGCGCCAGCAGCCGAGCAGGCAGAAACTCCTATAATTCACCCCTCCACTTT. V gene TRBV5-1 combines with J gene TRBJ1-6; D is undetermined. Germline-derived CDR1 and CDR2 are SGHRS and YFSETQ. V lost 4 bases to trimming and J lost 0 bases, with 14 bases between them. The CDR3 is made up of 17 amino acids.

CDR3 nucleotide sequence: TGTGCCATCAGTGAGGGTCTAGCGGGGGTAGATACGCAGTATTTT. Translated, it gives CAISEGLAGVDTQYF. The chain carries TRBV10-3 and TRBJ2-3; TRBD2 aligns across 10 bases. The CDR3 totals 15 residues. Germline assignment: CDR1 ENHRY and CDR2 SYGVKD. Trimming removed 2 bases from V and 5 bases from J; junction bases left unmatched: 4.

The chain links TRBV6-4 to TRBJ2-1; 9 nucleotides agree with TRBD1. The CDR3 length is 15 residues. Trimming took 3 bases from V and 10 from J; bases not matched to a gene: 10. The germline gives CDR1 MRHNA, CDR2 SNTAGT. The CDR3 loop is CASSEAGQGTDEQFF. CDR3 DNA sequence: TGTGCCAGCAGTGAGGCGGGACAGGGAACGGACGAGCAGTTCTTC.